Included here is one T cell receptor beta chain sequence, with context. The antigen is unknown. 13 Jbeta primers and 60 Vbeta primers were used for the PCR. Data came from immunoSEQ multiplex PCR; TCRdb stores just in-frame clones and leaves some out. The sample has 190,000 or so clones, around four fifths seen once. This entry belongs to a study of cytomegalovirus exposure and HLA in healthy donors. The germline CDR1 and CDR2 sequences are LNHNV and YYDKDF (reference sequence). CDR3 length: 15 residues. Trimming removed 1 base from V and 1 base from J, with 11 bases in between. Overall study results and limits: A missense DCLRE1C variant was associated with V- and J-gene trimming of TCR beta chains in a later analysis, and an independent cohort replicated the association.

This sequence originates from a man between 50 and 59 years old in good health and CMV-seronegative. The rearrangement links TRBV15 to TRBJ2-7; tentative D call: TRBD2 (6 bases). The source material was PBMCs. CDR3 sequence reads: CATSRGGGESYEQYF. CDR3 bases: TGTGCCACCAGCAGAGGAGGCGGGGAGTCCTACGAGCAGTACTTC.